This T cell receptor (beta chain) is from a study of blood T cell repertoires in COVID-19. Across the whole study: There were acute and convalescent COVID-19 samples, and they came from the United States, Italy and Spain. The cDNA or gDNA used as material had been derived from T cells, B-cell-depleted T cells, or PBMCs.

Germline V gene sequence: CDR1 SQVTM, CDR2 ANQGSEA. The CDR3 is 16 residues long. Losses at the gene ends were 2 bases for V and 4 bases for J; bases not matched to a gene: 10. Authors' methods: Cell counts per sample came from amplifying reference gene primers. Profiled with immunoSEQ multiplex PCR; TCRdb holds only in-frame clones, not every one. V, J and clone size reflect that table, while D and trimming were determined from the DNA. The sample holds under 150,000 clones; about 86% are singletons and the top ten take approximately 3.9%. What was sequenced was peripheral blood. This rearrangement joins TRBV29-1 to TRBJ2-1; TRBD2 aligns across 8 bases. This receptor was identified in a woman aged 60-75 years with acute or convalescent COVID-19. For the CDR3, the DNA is TGCAGCGTTGAACGAGCGGGAGTCGCAAATTACAATGAGCAGTTCTTC. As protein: CSVERAGVANYNEQFF.